This T cell receptor (beta chain) comes out of a study of T cell repertoires in cytomegalovirus infection. A note on this clonotype: Its antigen is undetermined.

This CDR3 is 16 amino acids long. V dropped 3 bases and J dropped 1; count of bases not matched to a gene: 6. In germline, CDR1 is ENHRY, CDR2 SYGVKD. In TCRdb, the reads were re-called with MiXCR into one record per CDR3 protein. The profile shows 640,000 or so distinct CDR3 sequences, 30% to 40% of them singletons. The chain has TRBV10-3 and TRBJ2-1; the match to TRBD2 covers 7 bases. The clonotype originates from a human donor in good health (CMV status not recorded). Some clones in this sample may be carry-over from other donors' samples. Sequenced material: cultured PBMCs, taken from culture after CMV antigen stimulation. In nucleotides, the CDR3 is TGTGCCATCAGTGACCGCGGGAGTGATTCCTACAATGAGCAGTTCTTC. Its protein is CAISDRGSDSYNEQFF.